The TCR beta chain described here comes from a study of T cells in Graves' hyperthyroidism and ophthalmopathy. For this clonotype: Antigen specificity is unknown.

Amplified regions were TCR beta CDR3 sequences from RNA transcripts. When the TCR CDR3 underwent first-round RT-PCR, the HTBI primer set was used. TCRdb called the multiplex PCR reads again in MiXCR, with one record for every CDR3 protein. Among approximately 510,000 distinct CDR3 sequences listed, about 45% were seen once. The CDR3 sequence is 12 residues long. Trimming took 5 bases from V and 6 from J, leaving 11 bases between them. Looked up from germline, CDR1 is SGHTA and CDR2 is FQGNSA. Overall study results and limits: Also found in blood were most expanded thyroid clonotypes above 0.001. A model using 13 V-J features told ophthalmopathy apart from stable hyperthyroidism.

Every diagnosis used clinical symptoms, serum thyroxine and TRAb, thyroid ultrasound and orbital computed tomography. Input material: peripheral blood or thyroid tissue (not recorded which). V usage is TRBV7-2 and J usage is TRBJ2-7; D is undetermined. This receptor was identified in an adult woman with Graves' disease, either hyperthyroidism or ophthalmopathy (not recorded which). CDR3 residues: CASSPAMGEQYF. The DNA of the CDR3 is TGTGCCAGCAGCCCGGCGATGGGCGAGCAGTACTTC. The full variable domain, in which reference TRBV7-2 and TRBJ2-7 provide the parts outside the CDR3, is GAGVSQSPSNKVTEKGKDVELRCDPISGHTALYWYRQSLGQGLEFLIYFQGNSAPDKSGLPSDRFSAERTGGSVSTLTIQRTQQEDSAVYLCASSPAMGEQYFGPGTRLTVT.